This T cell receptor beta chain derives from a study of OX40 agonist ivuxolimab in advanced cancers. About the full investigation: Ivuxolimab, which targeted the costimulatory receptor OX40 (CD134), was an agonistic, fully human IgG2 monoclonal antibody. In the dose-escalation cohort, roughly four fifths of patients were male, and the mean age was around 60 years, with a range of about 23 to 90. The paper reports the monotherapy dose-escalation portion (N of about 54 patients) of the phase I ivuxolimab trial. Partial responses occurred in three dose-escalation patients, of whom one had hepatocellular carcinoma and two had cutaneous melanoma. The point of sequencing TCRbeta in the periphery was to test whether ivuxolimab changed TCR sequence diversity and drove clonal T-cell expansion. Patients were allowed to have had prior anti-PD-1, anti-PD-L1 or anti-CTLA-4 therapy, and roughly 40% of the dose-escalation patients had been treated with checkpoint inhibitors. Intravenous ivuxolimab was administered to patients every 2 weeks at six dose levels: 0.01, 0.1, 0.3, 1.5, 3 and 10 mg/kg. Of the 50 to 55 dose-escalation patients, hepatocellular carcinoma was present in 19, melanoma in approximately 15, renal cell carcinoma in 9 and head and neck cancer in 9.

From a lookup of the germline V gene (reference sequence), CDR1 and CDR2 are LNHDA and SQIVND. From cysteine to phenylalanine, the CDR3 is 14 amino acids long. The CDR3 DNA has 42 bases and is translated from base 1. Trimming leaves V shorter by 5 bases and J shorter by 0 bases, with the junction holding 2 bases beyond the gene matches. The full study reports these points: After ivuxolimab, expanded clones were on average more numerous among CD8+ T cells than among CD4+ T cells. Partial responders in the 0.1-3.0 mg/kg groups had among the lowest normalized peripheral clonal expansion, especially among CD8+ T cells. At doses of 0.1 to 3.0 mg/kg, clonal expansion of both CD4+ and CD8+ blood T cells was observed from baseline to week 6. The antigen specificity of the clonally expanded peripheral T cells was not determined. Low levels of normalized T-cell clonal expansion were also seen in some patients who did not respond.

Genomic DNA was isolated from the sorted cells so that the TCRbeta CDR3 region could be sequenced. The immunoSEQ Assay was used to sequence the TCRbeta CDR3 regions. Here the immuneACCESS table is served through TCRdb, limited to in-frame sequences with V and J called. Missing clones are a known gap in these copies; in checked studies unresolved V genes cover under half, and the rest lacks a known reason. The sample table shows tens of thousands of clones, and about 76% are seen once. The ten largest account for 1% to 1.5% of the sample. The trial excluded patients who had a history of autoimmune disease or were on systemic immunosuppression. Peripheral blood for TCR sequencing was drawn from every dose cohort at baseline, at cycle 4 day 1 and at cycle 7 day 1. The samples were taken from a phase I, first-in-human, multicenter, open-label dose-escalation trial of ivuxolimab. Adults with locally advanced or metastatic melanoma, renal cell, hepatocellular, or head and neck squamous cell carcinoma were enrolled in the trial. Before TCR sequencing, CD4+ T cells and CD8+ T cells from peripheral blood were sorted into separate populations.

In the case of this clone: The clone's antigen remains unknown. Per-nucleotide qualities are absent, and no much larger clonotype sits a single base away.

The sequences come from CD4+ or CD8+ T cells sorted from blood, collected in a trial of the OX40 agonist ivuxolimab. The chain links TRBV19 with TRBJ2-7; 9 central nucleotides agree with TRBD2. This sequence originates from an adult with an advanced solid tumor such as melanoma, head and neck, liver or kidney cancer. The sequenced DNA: TGTGCCAGTAGTCTGCGGGAGGGCTCCTACGAGCAGTACTTC. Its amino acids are CASSLREGSYEQYF.